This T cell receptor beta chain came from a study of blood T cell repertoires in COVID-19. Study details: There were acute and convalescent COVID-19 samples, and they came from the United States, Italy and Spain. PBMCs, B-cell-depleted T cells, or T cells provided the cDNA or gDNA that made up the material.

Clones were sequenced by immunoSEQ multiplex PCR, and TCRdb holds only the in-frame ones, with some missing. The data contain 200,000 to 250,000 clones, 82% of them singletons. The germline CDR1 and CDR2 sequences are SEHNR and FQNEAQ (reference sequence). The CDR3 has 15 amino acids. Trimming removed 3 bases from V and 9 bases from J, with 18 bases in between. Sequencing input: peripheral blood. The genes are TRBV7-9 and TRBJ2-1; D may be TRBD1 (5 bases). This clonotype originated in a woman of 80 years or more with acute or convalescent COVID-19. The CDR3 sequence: CASSFISQGVSEQFF. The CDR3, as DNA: TGTGCCAGCAGCTTTATCAGCCAGGGTGTTAGTGAGCAGTTCTTC.